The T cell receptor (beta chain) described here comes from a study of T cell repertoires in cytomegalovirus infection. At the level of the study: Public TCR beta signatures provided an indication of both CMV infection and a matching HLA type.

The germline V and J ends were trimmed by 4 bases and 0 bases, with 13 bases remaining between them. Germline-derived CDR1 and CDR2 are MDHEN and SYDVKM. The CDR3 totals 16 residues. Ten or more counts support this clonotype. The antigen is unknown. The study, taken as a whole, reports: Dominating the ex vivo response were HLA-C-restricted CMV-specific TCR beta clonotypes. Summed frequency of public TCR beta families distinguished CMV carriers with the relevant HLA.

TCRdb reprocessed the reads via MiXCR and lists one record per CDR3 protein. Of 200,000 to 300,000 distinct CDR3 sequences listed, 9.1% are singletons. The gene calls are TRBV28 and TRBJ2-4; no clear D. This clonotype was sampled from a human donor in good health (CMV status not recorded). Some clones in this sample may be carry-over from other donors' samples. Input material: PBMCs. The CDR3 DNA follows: TGTGCCAGCAGTTCCTACCAATCACTAGCCAAAAACATTCAGTACTTC. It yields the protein CASSSYQSLAKNIQYF. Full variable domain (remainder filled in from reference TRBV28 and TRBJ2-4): DVKVTQSSRYLVKRTGEKVFLECVQDMDHENMFWYRQDPGLGLRLIYFSYDVKMKEKGDIPEGYSVSREKKERFSLILESASTNQTSMYLCASSSYQSLAKNIQYFGAGTRLSVL.